Listed below are T cell receptor beta chains from one sample, sequenced in a study of spatial heterogeneity in lung cancer. TCRdb reanalysed the 5' RACE reads using MiXCR and keeps one entry per CDR3 protein. The sample consists of tens of thousands of distinct CDR3 sequences, approximately 5.7% of them appearing once. The starting material was PBMCs, obtained at surgery. All receptors come from a male donor with early-stage non-small cell lung cancer. Both conserved end residues are part of each CDR3. Each record gives: V gene, CDR3 length, clone size, D gene, J gene, CDR3 protein, CDR3 DNA. The D gene is left open where the match is weak. Clone sizes are given selectively: once, few, many, or a class where the clone is expanded.

TRBV21-1	13	few	.	TRBJ1-4	CASKTGPNEKLFF	TGTGCCAGCAAGACAGGGCCTAATGAAAAACTGTTTTTT
TRBV27	11	many	TRBD1	TRBJ2-2	CASSFGTALFF	TGTGCCAGCAGTTTTGGGACAGCCCTGTTTTTT
TRBV4-1	13	.	.	TRBJ2-3	CASSQDHFGTQYF	TGCGCCAGCAGCCAAGATCATTTTGGTACGCAGTATTTT
TRBV12-3/TRBV12-4	16	many	TRBD2	TRBJ2-1	CASSYGLAGPGNEQFF	TGTGCCAGCAGTTATGGACTAGCCGGACCTGGCAATGAGCAGTTCTTC
TRBV6-5	15	few	TRBD2	TRBJ2-5	CASSYSTSGIETQYF	TGTGCCAGCAGTTACTCTACTAGCGGGATCGAGACCCAGTACTTC
TRBV5-1	13	.	.	TRBJ1-1	CASSFRFSEEAFF	TGCGCCAGCAGCTTTAGATTCAGCGAAGAAGCTTTCTTT
TRBV7-2	13	many	.	TRBJ2-7	CASSPDGFYEQYF	TGTGCCAGCAGCCCGGACGGGTTCTACGAGCAGTACTTC
TRBV5-1	14	many	.	TRBJ2-3	CASSYDSPTDTQYF	TGCGCCAGCAGCTATGACTCGCCCACAGATACGCAGTATTTT
TRBV20-1	17	many	TRBD1	TRBJ2-3	CSALTGTGIGSTDTQYF	TGCAGTGCTCTAACCGGGACAGGAATTGGGAGCACAGATACGCAGTATTTT
TRBV6-6	13	few	.	TRBJ1-1	CASSHSMNTEAFF	TGTGCCAGCAGTCACTCAATGAACACTGAAGCTTTCTTT
TRBV5-6	13	many	.	TRBJ2-2	CASSLQGAGELFF	TGTGCCAGCAGCCTACAGGGAGCCGGGGAGCTGTTTTTT
TRBV27	15	many	TRBD2	TRBJ2-1	CASSLLAGLYNEQFF	TGTGCCAGCAGTTTATTAGCGGGCCTCTACAATGAGCAGTTCTTC
TRBV19	16	many	.	TRBJ1-1	CASSSRQAPSGTEAFF	TGTGCCAGTAGTAGCAGGCAGGCTCCAAGTGGCACTGAAGCTTTCTTT
TRBV6-5	18	many	.	TRBJ1-5	CASRYPGESGISNQPQHF	TGTGCCAGCAGGTACCCGGGGGAATCAGGGATCAGCAATCAGCCCCAGCATTTT
TRBV30	13	many	TRBD1	TRBJ2-7	CAWVGTDSYEQYF	TGTGCCTGGGTAGGGACAGATTCCTACGAGCAGTACTTC
TRBV5-1	14	many	.	TRBJ2-7	CASSYDSALREQYF	TGCGCCAGCAGTTATGACTCGGCCCTCCGGGAGCAGTACTTC
TRBV7-2	15	many	.	TRBJ1-2	CASSLDPFFNYGYTF	TGTGCCAGCAGCTTAGATCCTTTCTTTAACTATGGCTACACCTTC
TRBV3-1	16	.	.	TRBJ2-1	CASSQNRGGVQDEQFF	TGTGCCAGCAGCCAAAACAGGGGGGGAGTACAGGATGAGCAGTTCTTC
TRBV6-1	15	many	TRBD1	TRBJ1-5	CASSPDRGRGQPQHF	TGTGCCAGCAGTCCAGACAGGGGTCGAGGACAGCCCCAGCATTTT
TRBV7-2	13	few	.	TRBJ1-1	CASSLGRNTEAFF	TGTGCCAGCAGCTTAGGAAGGAACACTGAAGCTTTCTTT
TRBV6-2/TRBV6-3	15	many	TRBD1	TRBJ2-7	CASSYGDRGTYEQYF	TGTGCCAGCAGTTACGGGGACAGGGGCACCTACGAGCAGTACTTC
TRBV2	15	many	.	TRBJ1-5	CASSESQGFNQPQHF	TGTGCCAGCAGTGAAAGTCAGGGATTCAATCAGCCCCAGCATTTT
TRBV24-1	16	few	TRBD1	TRBJ2-3	CATSETSGTAPDTQYF	TGTGCCACCAGTGAGACCTCCGGGACAGCGCCAGATACGCAGTATTTT
TRBV7-2	16	many	.	TRBJ2-2	CASSRLGTQNTGELFF	TGTGCCAGCAGCCGCCTGGGAACACAGAACACCGGGGAGCTGTTTTTT
TRBV19	14	many	TRBD1	TRBJ1-5	CASSTDRATSAQHF	TGTGCCAGTAGTACTGACAGGGCCACGTCAGCCCAGCATTTT
TRBV11-3	15	many	.	TRBJ2-6	CASSPSGSGANVLTF	TGTGCCAGCAGCCCCTCCGGCTCCGGGGCCAACGTCCTGACTTTC
TRBV5-1	14	many	TRBD1	TRBJ1-1	CASSINTGDTEAFF	TGCGCCAGCAGCATAAATACAGGGGACACTGAAGCTTTCTTT
TRBV9	12	many	.	TRBJ2-7	CASSPRENEQYF	TGTGCCAGCAGCCCCCGGGAGAACGAGCAGTACTTC
TRBV4-1	16	many	TRBD2	TRBJ2-1	CASSQRGLANYNEQFF	TGCGCCAGCAGCCAACGTGGACTAGCGAACTACAATGAGCAGTTCTTC
TRBV6-6	14	few	TRBD1	TRBJ1-1	CASSSTRQGALAFF	TGTGCCAGCAGTTCTACAAGACAGGGGGCTTTGGCTTTCTTT
TRBV18	16	many	.	TRBJ2-3	CASSPGAGTLTDTQYF	TGTGCCAGCTCCCCAGGAGCCGGGACTTTAACAGATACGCAGTATTTT
TRBV29-1	17	.	.	TRBJ2-5	CSVEGTRLGPRGETQYF	TGCAGCGTCGAAGGGACCAGGCTGGGGCCGCGCGGTGAGACCCAGTACTTC
TRBV7-2	12	many	.	TRBJ2-1	CASSYGYVEQFF	TGTGCCAGCAGCTACGGGTATGTTGAGCAGTTCTTC
TRBV28	15	.	.	TRBJ1-2	CASSLRGTPNYGYTF	TGTGCCAGCAGTTTACGAGGTACTCCTAACTATGGCTACACCTTC
TRBV4-2	18	.	.	TRBJ2-7	CASSQDLTGTSSSYEQNF	TGTGCCAGCAGCCAAGATCTGACCGGGACTTCGAGCTCCTACGAGCAGAACTTC
TRBV9	17	medium-sized	TRBD2	TRBJ2-1	CASSVWSSGMRHNEQFF	TGTGCCAGCAGCGTCTGGTCCAGCGGGATGAGGCACAATGAGCAGTTCTTC
TRBV15	13	few	.	TRBJ1-4	CATSGGLYEKLFF	TGTGCCACCAGCGGGGGGCTATACGAAAAACTGTTTTTT
TRBV5-8	15	many	.	TRBJ1-1	CASSLYAGGRTEAFF	TGTGCCAGCAGCTTGTATGCCGGAGGTCGCACTGAAGCTTTCTTT
TRBV20-1	13	many	TRBD1	TRBJ2-1	CSANRGQYNEQFF	TGCAGTGCTAACAGGGGGCAGTACAATGAGCAGTTCTTC
TRBV20-1	13	many	.	TRBJ1-6	CSAQGPSNSPLHF	TGCAGCGCACAGGGCCCTTCCAATTCACCCCTCCACTTT
TRBV7-9	16	many	TRBD1	TRBJ1-1	CASSLRTGGVNTEAFF	TGTGCCAGCAGCTTGCGGACAGGGGGCGTGAACACTGAAGCTTTCTTT
TRBV7-2	15	many	.	TRBJ2-1	CASRFAAPSYNEQFF	TGTGCCAGCAGGTTCGCTGCTCCTTCCTACAATGAGCAGTTCTTC
TRBV4-3	13	many	.	TRBJ2-3	CASSQETGDTQYF	TGCGCCAGCAGCCAAGAAACAGGGGATACGCAGTATTTT
TRBV10-3	14	many	.	TRBJ2-5	CAISETGLRKTQYF	TGTGCCATCAGTGAGACGGGGCTGAGAAAGACCCAGTACTTC
TRBV5-6	13	many	TRBD1	TRBJ1-4	CASSVDRNEKLFF	TGTGCCAGCAGCGTGGACAGGAATGAAAAACTGTTTTTT
TRBV11-2	14	many	.	TRBJ2-3	CASSLDNGGDTQYF	TGTGCCAGCAGCTTAGATAACGGTGGAGATACGCAGTATTTT
TRBV28	14	many	.	TRBJ1-1	CASSPLRRNTEAFF	TGTGCCAGCAGTCCCCTCCGCAGGAACACTGAAGCTTTCTTT
TRBV28	16	many	TRBD2	TRBJ2-7	CASSLGVETSWYEQYF	TGTGCCAGCAGTTTAGGTGTGGAGACTAGCTGGTACGAGCAGTACTTC
TRBV29-1	14	many	.	TRBJ2-7	CSAKSQTASYEQYF	TGCAGCGCTAAGAGCCAGACGGCATCCTACGAGCAGTACTTC